This TCR beta chain is from a study of T cell clonality in common variable immunodeficiency. This clone was counted many times. The CDR3 goes on 3 residues after the read ends, and that part is filled in from the germline J gene. The data were produced by immunoSEQ multiplex PCR, yet TCRdb's version contains in-frame clones alone and is incomplete. There are about 39,000 clones in the sample, none observed a single time. The CDR3 has 13 residues. Germline V gene lookup returns CDR1 SGHVS and CDR2 FQNEAQ. V lost 5 bases and J 4 bases, leaving 9 bases between the germline ends. The TCR sequence derives from a person between 18 and 75 years old in good health. The chain links TRBV7-8 to TRBJ2-1; maybe TRBD1 (6 bases). The sample comprised peripheral blood mononuclear cells. The sequenced part of the CDR3 DNA is TGTGCCAGCAGCCTGGACAGTTACAATGAG. Translating gives CASSLDSYNE. The whole CDR3 protein is CASSLDSYNEQFF.